Here is one T cell receptor (beta chain) with its context. The data were taken from a study of blood T cell repertoires in COVID-19. The protocol was immunoSEQ multiplex PCR, while the TCRdb copy is restricted to in-frame clones and leaves out a portion. The data hold just over 650,000 clones, with 90% observed a single time. V lost 5 bases and J lost 6, with 3 bases in between. Germline V gene lookup returns CDR1 LNHNV and CDR2 YYDKDF (reference sequence). This CDR3 is built from 10 residues. The sequencing input was peripheral blood. The TCR was taken from a young woman with acute or convalescent COVID-19. The chain employs TRBV15 and TRBJ2-3; the D is unclear. CDR3 residues: CATSSDTQYF. In DNA, the CDR3 is TGTGCCACCAGCTCTGATACGCAGTATTTT.